This T cell receptor (beta chain) came from a study of blood T cells in healthy people across ages. Through a sample-barcoded 5' primer and a J-beta primer mix, a second PCR was run for about 6 to 11 cycles. TCRdb reprocessed the 5' RACE reads with MiXCR, giving one entry per CDR3 protein. The sample carries over a million distinct CDR3 sequences, 59% recorded once. PBMCs, at least 7 million per sample, were isolated. Study outcomes and limitations: Naive CD4+ cells and diversity were both higher in long-lived donors than in aged donors. Estimated diversity that came from one million T cells was considered an underestimate.

This clonotype came up a few times. The antigen remains undetermined. J gave up 3 bases and V 3 bases, and 5 bases lay outside the gene matches. The CDR3 has 16 residues. CDR1 KGHSH and CDR2 LQKENI come from the germline V gene. Material for sequencing was blood. The chain links TRBV18 to TRBJ2-1, with TRBD2 identical over 10 bases. This sequence was found in a man between 18 and 35 years old in good health. The DNA of the CDR3 is TGTGCCAGCTCACCCCTTCTAGCGGGGGTCTACAATGAGCAGTTCTTC. Amino acid sequence: CASSPLLAGVYNEQFF.